This TCR beta chain was found in a study of human T cells and chemical hapten exposure. Stated time point: patch test 3, about 24 weeks after DPC sensitization. Indicated treatment: therapeutic diphenylcyclopropenone sensitization with weekly scalp DPC. TCRdb processed the RACE reads anew with MiXCR; each CDR3 protein has one entry. In the table there are about 160,000 distinct CDR3 sequences, 25% to 30% of which are singletons. This clonotype has a handful of counts. The V gene's germline CDR1 is SGHVS and CDR2 FQNEAQ. This CDR3 contains 13 residues. V was trimmed by 0 bases and J by 13 bases, leaving 15 bases between them.

The sequencing used whole blood, collected in connection with sensitization to the hapten diphenylcyclopropenone (DPC). The rearrangement uses TRBV7-8 and TRBJ2-5; possibly TRBD1 for D (5 bases). This clonotype was obtained from a woman under 30 with alopecia areata. Some clones in this sample may be carry-over from other donors' samples. The CDR3: CASSLASETARYF. The CDR3 coding sequence is TGTGCCAGCAGCTTAGCGTCGGAGACAGCCCGGTACTTC.